The clone carrying this T cell receptor (beta chain) was found once. Antigen: not known. The data stem from a study of cytomegalovirus exposure and HLA in healthy donors. Regarding the study as a whole: In a later analysis, compared with equally common non-associated chains, HLA-associated beta chains were more expanded. There were several of the most significant clusters that appeared linked to common viral pathogens in a later analysis.

The CDR3 loop spans 17 amino acids. The PCR employed 60 Vbeta primers together with 13 Jbeta primers. Source study methods: The count from a later analysis was 60 million to 85 million unique TCR beta chains, around 11 million of them shared. Clones were sequenced by immunoSEQ multiplex PCR, and TCRdb holds only the in-frame ones, with some missing. The V and J calls and clone size come from that table; D and trimming were worked out from the DNA. The sample holds tens of thousands of clones, just under 75% seen once. The clonotype comes from a man between 25 and 39 years old in good health and CMV-seropositive. The chain couples TRBV21-1 to TRBJ2-1; TRBD1 is the table's D call and was not checked against the DNA. TRBV21-1 is a pseudogene segment. Sequenced material: PBMCs. The CDR3 nucleotides read TGTGCCAGCAGCAAAGGTACCGCCAGGGGGAGAAGAAATGAGCAGTTCTTC. It codes for CASSKGTARGRRNEQFF.